A selection of T cell receptor beta chains follows, all from one sample in a study of human T cells and chemical hapten exposure. Via MiXCR, TCRdb re-called the RACE reads, giving one row per CDR3 protein. The table includes more than 65,000 distinct CDR3 sequences, about a tenth detected once. The sample was whole blood, taken in connection with sensitization to the hapten diphenylcyclopropenone (DPC). These receptors all come from a woman in her forties or fifties with alopecia areata. Some clones in this sample may be carry-over from other donors' samples. Each CDR3 is given with its conserved first and last residue. Fields, in order: D gene, V gene, J gene, clone size, CDR3 protein, CDR3 DNA. D genes are given only for firm matches. Clone sizes are given selectively: once, few, many, or a class where the clone is expanded.

.	TRBV6-5	TRBJ1-1	few	CATLLDNREAFF	TGTGCCACCCTTCTAGATAACAGAGAAGCTTTCTTT
.	TRBV6-1	TRBJ2-7	.	CASSEQIYEQYF	TGTGCCAGCAGTGAACAGATATACGAGCAGTACTTC
.	TRBV7-2	TRBJ2-1	many	CASSPRTGTGDEQFF	TGTGCCAGCAGCCCACGCACAGGGACGGGCGATGAGCAGTTCTTC
TRBD2	TRBV6-2/TRBV6-3	TRBJ2-5	.	CASSLVAGIKTQYF	TGTGCCAGCAGTTTGGTAGCGGGAATAAAGACCCAGTACTTC
.	TRBV9	TRBJ2-2	.	CASKAGTGELFF	TGTGCCAGCAAAGCGGGCACCGGGGAGCTGTTTTTT
TRBD2	TRBV5-1	TRBJ2-1	.	CASSPGLAGLRGWEQFF	TGCGCCAGCAGCCCGGGACTAGCGGGATTAAGGGGATGGGAGCAGTTCTTC
.	TRBV30	TRBJ1-3	few	CAWSVRGGSSGNTIYF	TGTGCCTGGAGTGTACGGGGCGGCAGCTCTGGAAACACCATATATTTT
TRBD1	TRBV13	TRBJ1-1	few	CASSFTGTGGTEAFF	TGTGCCAGCAGCTTTACCGGGACAGGTGGCACTGAAGCTTTCTTT
TRBD1	TRBV6-5	TRBJ1-2	few	CASRPNGQGTNYGYTF	TGTGCCAGCAGGCCCAACGGACAGGGGACTAACTATGGCTACACCTTC
.	TRBV7-2	TRBJ2-6	few	CASKAGRGANVLTF	TGTGCCAGCAAGGCGGGGCGCGGGGCCAACGTCCTGACTTTC
TRBD1	TRBV7-2	TRBJ2-5	.	CASSRQGYQETQYF	TGTGCCAGCAGTCGACAGGGATATCAAGAGACCCAGTACTTC
.	TRBV6-1	TRBJ1-6	.	CASKGPGSYNSPLHF	TGTGCCAGCAAAGGACCAGGCTCCTATAATTCACCCCTCCACTTT
.	TRBV5-1	TRBJ2-6	.	CASSLVTGKPGANVLTF	TGCGCCAGCAGCTTGGTGACAGGCAAACCTGGGGCCAACGTCCTGACTTTC
TRBD2	TRBV28	TRBJ2-7	.	CASSLDWTSGSYEQYF	TGTGCCAGCAGTTTAGATTGGACTAGCGGCTCCTACGAGCAGTACTTC
.	TRBV5-1	TRBJ2-7	.	CASSPWTTTYEQYF	TGCGCCAGCAGCCCTTGGACTACTACCTACGAGCAGTACTTC
.	TRBV14	TRBJ2-7	few	CASSQERTAYEQYF	TGTGCCAGCAGCCAAGAACGGACAGCCTACGAGCAGTACTTC
.	TRBV10-3	TRBJ1-5	many	CAISPTPNQPQHF	TGTGCCATCAGTCCGACCCCCAATCAGCCCCAGCATTTT
.	TRBV11-2	TRBJ2-1	many	CASSLTDSKYNEQFF	TGTGCCAGCAGCTTAACGGACAGTAAATACAATGAGCAGTTCTTC
.	TRBV18	TRBJ1-3	few	CASSPQGERISGNTIYF	TGTGCCAGCTCACCACAGGGGGAACGGATCTCTGGAAACACCATATATTTT
.	TRBV14	TRBJ2-5	.	CASSQWSPETQYF	TGTGCCAGCAGCCAATGGTCCCCAGAGACCCAGTACTTC